These T cell receptor beta chains were read from a single sample in a study of Ad26.COV2.S vaccination and SARS-CoV-2 variants. This table comes from immunoSEQ multiplex PCR, and its TCRdb copy is limited to in-frame clones, with some not included. In the table there are 400,000 to 450,000 clones, approximately 90% of which are singletons. The material was peripheral blood, obtained in a trial of Ad26.COV2.S vaccine versus placebo. The receptor set was obtained from a person aged 18-60 years who received the Ad26.COV2.S COVID-19 vaccine or a placebo. The CDR3 runs from the conserved cysteine through the conserved F or W. The D gene is left open where the match is weak. For some rows the clone size is stated as once, few or many, or as a class when expanded; others skip it.

d_gene: -; v_gene: TRBV11-3; abundance: -; j_gene: TRBJ1-1; CDR3nt: TGTGCCAGCAGCTTAGGCTCATGGGGGGGGCCGAACACTGAAGCTTTCTTT; CDR3aa: CASSLGSWGGPNTEAFF
d_gene: -; v_gene: TRBV7-9; abundance: -; j_gene: TRBJ1-1; CDR3nt: TGTGCCAGCAGCTACCGGGACGCAACTAGGGGCACTGAAGCTTTCTTT; CDR3aa: CASSYRDATRGTEAFF
d_gene: TRBD1; v_gene: TRBV5-4; abundance: -; j_gene: TRBJ1-1; CDR3nt: TGTGCCAGCAGCACGGACCTACAGGGGTTGGACACTGAAGCTTTCTTT; CDR3aa: CASSTDLQGLDTEAFF
d_gene: TRBD2; v_gene: TRBV24-1; abundance: -; j_gene: TRBJ2-5; CDR3nt: TGTGCCACCAGTGATTTCTCGACTAGCGGGCAAGAGACCCAGTACTTC; CDR3aa: CATSDFSTSGQETQYF
d_gene: -; v_gene: TRBV29-1; abundance: -; j_gene: TRBJ1-1; CDR3nt: TGCAGCGTTGAATTTGGGACAATGGAGAACACTGAAGCTTTCTTT; CDR3aa: CSVEFGTMENTEAFF
d_gene: -; v_gene: TRBV10-3; abundance: -; j_gene: TRBJ2-2; CDR3nt: TGTGCCATCACTGACTCCCTCACCGGGGAGCTGTTTTTT; CDR3aa: CAITDSLTGELFF
d_gene: -; v_gene: TRBV29-1; abundance: -; j_gene: TRBJ2-7; CDR3nt: TGCAGCGTTAGGACAGTAGGCGGCTACGAGCAGTACTTC; CDR3aa: CSVRTVGGYEQYF
d_gene: TRBD1; v_gene: TRBV2; abundance: -; j_gene: TRBJ2-7; CDR3nt: TGTGCCAGCAGTTATCCCGGGACAGGGAATAACTACGAGCAGTACTTC; CDR3aa: CASSYPGTGNNYEQYF
d_gene: -; v_gene: TRBV28; abundance: -; j_gene: TRBJ1-3; CDR3nt: TGTGCCAGCAGTTTCGATATCTCTGGAAACACCATATATTTT; CDR3aa: CASSFDISGNTIYF
d_gene: TRBD1; v_gene: TRBV18; abundance: -; j_gene: TRBJ1-5; CDR3nt: TGTGCCAGCTCACCAACAGGGGACCAGCCCCAGCATTTT; CDR3aa: CASSPTGDQPQHF
d_gene: -; v_gene: TRBV11-1; abundance: -; j_gene: TRBJ1-1; CDR3nt: TGTGCCAGCACCCCGAGAACCGCGGTCACTGAAGCTTTCTTT; CDR3aa: CASTPRTAVTEAFF
d_gene: TRBD1; v_gene: TRBV15; abundance: -; j_gene: TRBJ1-1; CDR3nt: TGTGCCACCAGCAGAGACAGGGGGCGGGGCACTGAAGCTTTCTTT; CDR3aa: CATSRDRGRGTEAFF
d_gene: TRBD1; v_gene: TRBV28; abundance: -; j_gene: TRBJ2-2; CDR3nt: TGTGCCAGCAGGACAGGGGGGCTCCGCGGGGAGCTGTTTTTT; CDR3aa: CASRTGGLRGELFF
d_gene: -; v_gene: TRBV19; abundance: -; j_gene: TRBJ1-1; CDR3nt: TGTGCCAGTACCCGGACCCCATTAAGACCTGAAGCTTTCTTT; CDR3aa: CASTRTPLRPEAFF
d_gene: -; v_gene: TRBV25-1; abundance: -; j_gene: TRBJ2-7; CDR3nt: TGTGCCAGCAGTCGGGGACCGCGCGAGCAGTACTTC; CDR3aa: CASSRGPREQYF
d_gene: -; v_gene: TRBV7-2; abundance: -; j_gene: TRBJ1-4; CDR3nt: TGTGCCAGCAGCTTACCCAGGGGTGAAAAACTGTTTTTT; CDR3aa: CASSLPRGEKLFF
d_gene: -; v_gene: TRBV5-1; abundance: -; j_gene: TRBJ2-7; CDR3nt: TGCGCCAGCAGCTTGGGACTCAACTACGAGCAGTACTTC; CDR3aa: CASSLGLNYEQYF
d_gene: -; v_gene: TRBV7-2; abundance: -; j_gene: TRBJ1-1; CDR3nt: TGTGCCAGCAGCTTATATGCCGGGGGCACTGAAGCTTTCTTT; CDR3aa: CASSLYAGGTEAFF
d_gene: -; v_gene: TRBV28; abundance: -; j_gene: TRBJ2-1; CDR3nt: TGTGCCAGCAGTTTAGCAGGGGTCAATGAGCAGTTCTTC; CDR3aa: CASSLAGVNEQFF
d_gene: -; v_gene: TRBV6-1; abundance: -; j_gene: TRBJ2-7; CDR3nt: TGTGCCAGCAGTGAAGGGAGTACGGACTACGAGCAGTACTTC; CDR3aa: CASSEGSTDYEQYF
d_gene: TRBD2; v_gene: TRBV30; abundance: -; j_gene: TRBJ2-3; CDR3nt: TGTGCCTGGATAAGCGGGACGGCAGATACGCAGTATTTT; CDR3aa: CAWISGTADTQYF
d_gene: -; v_gene: TRBV30; abundance: -; j_gene: TRBJ1-1; CDR3nt: TGTGCCTGGAACGGGGGACTCATGAACACTGAAGCTTTCTTT; CDR3aa: CAWNGGLMNTEAFF
d_gene: -; v_gene: TRBV4-1; abundance: -; j_gene: TRBJ2-7; CDR3nt: TGCGCCAGCAGCCAACGTACAGGACAGATCCCCTACGAGCAGTACTTC; CDR3aa: CASSQRTGQIPYEQYF
d_gene: TRBD1; v_gene: TRBV19; abundance: -; j_gene: TRBJ2-7; CDR3nt: TGTGCCAGTAGGGGGACAGGGAGTTTCCTGGGCGAGCAGTACTTC; CDR3aa: CASRGTGSFLGEQYF
d_gene: -; v_gene: TRBV5-4; abundance: -; j_gene: TRBJ2-2; CDR3nt: TGTGCCAGCAGCTTGTTACAGAACACCGGGGAGCTGTTTTTT; CDR3aa: CASSLLQNTGELFF
d_gene: -; v_gene: TRBV6-6; abundance: -; j_gene: TRBJ1-1; CDR3nt: TGTGCCAGCAGTTCTCAACAAGGCAGGGTGAACACTGAAGCTTTCTTT; CDR3aa: CASSSQQGRVNTEAFF
d_gene: -; v_gene: TRBV5-4; abundance: once; j_gene: TRBJ2-7; CDR3nt: TGTGCCAGCAGGGCCGGACTAGGGGGTAACGAGCAGTACTTC; CDR3aa: CASRAGLGGNEQYF
d_gene: -; v_gene: TRBV27; abundance: -; j_gene: TRBJ2-7; CDR3nt: TGTGCCAGCAGTTTAGGAATGAGGGCTGCCTCCTACGAGCAGTACTTC; CDR3aa: CASSLGMRAASYEQYF
d_gene: -; v_gene: TRBV2; abundance: -; j_gene: TRBJ1-2; CDR3nt: TGTGCCAGCGAGTATGCCGCAGGGGAGGGCTATGGCTACACCTTC; CDR3aa: CASEYAAGEGYGYTF
d_gene: -; v_gene: TRBV7-8; abundance: -; j_gene: TRBJ2-4; CDR3nt: TGTGCCAGCAGCTTAGTCTTGCGGGGGCCGGCCAAAAACATTCAGTACTTC; CDR3aa: CASSLVLRGPAKNIQYF
d_gene: -; v_gene: TRBV3-1/TRBV3-2; abundance: few; j_gene: TRBJ1-3; CDR3nt: TGTGCCAGCAGCCAAGTCAGCTCTGGAAACACCATATATTTT; CDR3aa: CASSQVSSGNTIYF
d_gene: -; v_gene: TRBV4-3; abundance: -; j_gene: TRBJ1-3; CDR3nt: TGCGCCAGCAGCCAAGATCAGGGTTATGGAAACACCATATATTTT; CDR3aa: CASSQDQGYGNTIYF
d_gene: TRBD2; v_gene: TRBV6-5; abundance: -; j_gene: TRBJ2-2; CDR3nt: TGTGCCAGCAGATCCGGGACTAGCGGCACCGGGGAGCTGTTTTTT; CDR3aa: CASRSGTSGTGELFF
d_gene: TRBD1; v_gene: TRBV15; abundance: -; j_gene: TRBJ2-7; CDR3nt: TGTGCCACCAGCAGAGATAAGAACAGGGGGAACGACGAGCAGTACTTC; CDR3aa: CATSRDKNRGNDEQYF
d_gene: TRBD2; v_gene: TRBV3-1/TRBV3-2; abundance: -; j_gene: TRBJ2-1; CDR3nt: TGTGCCAGCAGCCAAGGGTGGACTAGTAGCAATGAGCAGTTCTTC; CDR3aa: CASSQGWTSSNEQFF
d_gene: -; v_gene: TRBV3-1/TRBV3-2; abundance: -; j_gene: TRBJ1-2; CDR3nt: TGTGCCAGCAGCCAAGGCCTGGGGTACTATGGCTACACCTTC; CDR3aa: CASSQGLGYYGYTF
d_gene: -; v_gene: TRBV27; abundance: -; j_gene: TRBJ2-3; CDR3nt: TGTGCCAGCAGTTATAACCCAACGGTCTCCGATACGCAGTATTTT; CDR3aa: CASSYNPTVSDTQYF
d_gene: TRBD1; v_gene: TRBV27; abundance: -; j_gene: TRBJ2-7; CDR3nt: TGTGCCAGCACACCGGGACAGTGGCCCTACGAGCAGTACTTC; CDR3aa: CASTPGQWPYEQYF
d_gene: -; v_gene: TRBV7-6; abundance: -; j_gene: TRBJ2-7; CDR3nt: TGTGCCAGCAGCTTATCCGTAGGGTTTTACGAGCAGTACTTC; CDR3aa: CASSLSVGFYEQYF
d_gene: -; v_gene: TRBV18; abundance: -; j_gene: TRBJ2-4; CDR3nt: TGTGCCAGCTCAGAACAGGGACAAAACGAAAACATTCAGTACTTC; CDR3aa: CASSEQGQNENIQYF
d_gene: -; v_gene: TRBV5-8; abundance: -; j_gene: TRBJ1-5; CDR3nt: TGTGCCAGTTTCCCCGGGAGAGGCAATCAGCCCCAGCATTTT; CDR3aa: CASFPGRGNQPQHF